This note documents a single T cell receptor (beta chain) sequence. The antigen remains unidentified. Sequencing used immunoSEQ multiplex PCR; TCRdb keeps in-frame clones, though not all of them. The table lists around 40,000 clones, 65% to 85% of them singletons. CDR3 size: 14 residues. CDR1 and CDR2 (germline): SGHAT, FQNNGV. Trimming shortened V by 3 bases and J by 4 bases, and 10 bases separated the two germline ends. Peripheral blood mononuclear cells were collected from every patient before and during treatment, yielding between 1 and 8 samples per patient. The data derive from a study of PD-L1 blockade in urothelial cancer. Study-wide background: Each participant's history included 0 to 3 prior chemotherapy regimens. Overall study findings and caveats: Prediction of better survival came from below-median pretreatment blood TCR clonality. Durable-benefit patients had greater expansion of tumor-associated blood clones at 3 weeks.

The TCR originated in a man between 60 and 70 years old with urothelial cancer. The sequencing here drew on PBMCs, taken around atezolizumab (anti-PD-L1) treatment. This rearrangement joins TRBV11-2 to TRBJ2-1; D perhaps matches TRBD2 (6 bases). This chain's CDR3 is CASSLFSGYNEQFF. CDR3 nucleotides: TGTGCCAGCAGCTTGTTTAGCGGATACAATGAGCAGTTCTTC.